A single T cell receptor beta chain is shown here with its context. The data were obtained in a study of cytomegalovirus exposure and HLA in healthy donors. This CDR3 has 15 residues. Trimming at V came to 6 bases and at J to 5 bases, leaving 11 bases not matched to a gene. From germline, CDR1 is MNHEY and CDR2 SVGAGI. The primer mix had 60 Vbeta and 13 Jbeta primers. Profiling relied on immunoSEQ multiplex PCR, and the TCRdb table lists in-frame clones only, not all of them. The data show about 150,000 clones, roughly 82% seen once. Specimen: PBMCs. The TCR was taken from a woman aged 45 to 65 in good health and CMV-seropositive. V is TRBV6-5 and J is TRBJ1-2; 8 positions agree with TRBD1. CDR3 DNA sequence: TGTGCCAGCAGCCCAAACCAGGGGGCGTGGTATGGCTACACCTTC. Protein sequence: CASSPNQGAWYGYTF.